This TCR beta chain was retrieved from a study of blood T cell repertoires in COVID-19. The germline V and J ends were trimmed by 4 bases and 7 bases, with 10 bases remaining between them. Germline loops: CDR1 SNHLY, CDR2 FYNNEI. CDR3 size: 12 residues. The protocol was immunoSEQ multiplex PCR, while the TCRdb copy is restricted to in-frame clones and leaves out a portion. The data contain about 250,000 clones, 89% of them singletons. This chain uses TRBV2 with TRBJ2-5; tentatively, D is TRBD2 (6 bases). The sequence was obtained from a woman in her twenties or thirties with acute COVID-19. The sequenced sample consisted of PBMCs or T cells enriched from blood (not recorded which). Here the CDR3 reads CASSVRGGTQYF. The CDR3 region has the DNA TGTGCCAGCAGTGTAAGGGGAGGGACCCAGTACTTC.